These T cell receptor beta chains were read from a single sample in a study of molecular identifiers for immune sequencing clone quantification. TCRdb passed the PCR reads through MiXCR, listing each CDR3 protein once. The repertoire holds some 680,000 distinct CDR3 sequences, about 25% seen once, with 0.78% in the top ten. Sequenced: naive CD8+ T cells from blood, with Jurkat cell RNA spiked in. All receptors come from a human donor in good health. Some libraries in this study had Jurkat cell RNA spiked in. Both conserved end residues are part of each CDR3. D genes are given only for firm matches. Where a row states a size, it is once, few, many or the class of an expanded clone; other rows omit it.

j_gene,d_gene,abundance,v_gene,CDR3aa,CDR3nt
TRBJ2-1,TRBD1,-,TRBV14,CASSQSSKGTEPSLWSYNEQFF,TGTGCCAGCAGCCAATCCAGTAAGGGGACAGAACCAAGCCTCTGGTCCTACAATGAGCAGTTCTTC
TRBJ2-5,-,many,TRBV29-1,CSVEDYLGQGITETQYF,TGCAGCGTTGAAGATTACCTAGGTCAGGGGATCACTGAGACCCAGTACTTC
TRBJ2-3,-,many,TRBV6-1,CASIPGPIITDTQYF,TGTGCCAGCATACCCGGACCTATAATCACAGATACGCAGTATTTT
TRBJ2-6,-,many,TRBV7-9,CASSLGSSGANVLTF,TGTGCCAGCAGCTTAGGTAGCTCTGGGGCCAACGTCCTGACTTTC
TRBJ2-2,-,-,TRBV25-1,CASSEWGQANTGELFF,TGTGCCAGCAGTGAATGGGGACAAGCGAACACCGGGGAGCTGTTTTTT
TRBJ2-6,TRBD1,few,TRBV3-1,CASTKTGLSSGANVLTF,TGTGCCAGCACCAAGACAGGGCTAAGCTCTGGGGCCAACGTCCTGACTTTC
TRBJ1-5,-,few,TRBV28,CASKRGRSGEPQHF,TGTGCCAGCAAAAGGGGACGGTCGGGGGAGCCCCAGCATTTT
TRBJ2-3,-,few,TRBV6-2/TRBV6-3,CASSSPDRLSPDTQYF,TGTGCCAGCAGTTCACCGGATAGACTCTCCCCAGATACGCAGTATTTT
TRBJ2-7,TRBD1,many,TRBV20-1,CSAWTGTYEQYF,TGCAGTGCTTGGACAGGGACCTACGAGCAGTACTTC
TRBJ1-6,-,few,TRBV4-3,CASSQVDAGPTNSPLHF,TGCGCCAGCAGCCAAGTGGATGCGGGCCCGACTAATTCACCCCTCCACTTT
TRBJ2-4,-,few,TRBV19,CAIKDKAKNIQYF,TGTGCCATCAAGGACAAAGCCAAAAACATTCAGTACTTC
TRBJ2-1,-,-,TRBV12-3/TRBV12-4,CASSFRGDNEQFF,TGTGCCAGCAGTTTTCGGGGAGACAATGAGCAGTTCTTC
TRBJ2-3,-,-,TRBV9,CASGYESSTRYF,TGTGCCAGCGGCTACGAGTCTTCTACGCGGTATTTT
TRBJ2-5,TRBD1,few,TRBV27,CASSPGQGLRVTQYF,TGTGCCAGCAGCCCGGGACAGGGTCTAAGAGTTACCCAGTACTTC
TRBJ1-1,TRBD1,-,TRBV5-3,CASSSSGTAFTEAFF,TGTGCCAGCAGCTCAAGTGGGACAGCGTTTACTGAAGCTTTCTTT
TRBJ2-7,TRBD1,-,TRBV7-9,CASSSGTGALEQYF,TGTGCCAGCAGCTCCGGGACAGGGGCCCTCGAGCAGTACTTC
TRBJ2-3,-,-,TRBV9,CASSVDLASITDTQYF,TGTGCCAGCAGCGTAGACCTAGCGAGTATCACAGATACGCAGTATTTT
TRBJ1-1,-,many,TRBV7-9,CASSLGAVNTEAFF,TGTGCCAGCAGCTTAGGCGCAGTGAACACTGAAGCTTTCTTT
TRBJ1-2,-,many,TRBV16,CASSHMTGGNSGYTF,TGTGCCAGCAGCCACATGACAGGCGGCAACTCTGGCTACACCTTC